The 26 T cell receptor beta chains below all came from one sample that was sequenced in a study of beta chain features in type 1 diabetes. TCRB transcripts that were expressed got sequenced, as all of the isolated RNA had been reverse transcribed. The repertoire was sequenced with immunoSEQ multiplex PCR; TCRdb's copy has only in-frame clones and lacks some. The sample includes hundreds of thousands of clones, roughly 30% of them seen just once. Material for sequencing was naive CD4+ T cells from blood. The receptors come from a man between 18 and 29 years old in good health.

The chain has TRBV6-5 and TRBJ2-2, with 7 positions matching TRBD2. Per the germline V gene, CDR1 is MNHEY and CDR2 is SVGAGI. The CDR3 spans 15 residues. V lost 10 bases to trimming and J lost 5 bases; unmatched junction nucleotides: 13. CDR3 DNA sequence: TGTGCCATCAGCCCTAGCGGCTGGCGGACCGGGGAGCTGTTTTTT. Translated, it gives CAISPSGWRTGELFF.

This chain links TRBV29-1 with TRBJ1-4; D possibly corresponds to TRBD1 (5 bases). V lost 8 bases, J lost 3 bases, and 10 bases lay in between. The CDR3 spans 12 residues. Germline assignment: CDR1 SQVTM and CDR2 ANQGSEA. CDR3 residues: CSTRGSNEKLFF. DNA of the CDR3: TGCAGCACCCGGGGGTCTAATGAAAAACTGTTTTTT.

This chain links TRBV30 with TRBJ1-5; D unresolved. The CDR3 extends over 15 amino acids. Trimming stripped 3 bases from V and 4 bases from J, with 16 bases between. CDR1 is GTSNPN, CDR2 SVGIG, per germline (reference sequence). The DNA for the CDR3 is TGTGCCTGGAGAACGGGAGGAGGGCTTAATCAGCCCCAGCATTTT. Its translation is CAWRTGGGLNQPQHF.

This clone was recorded a few times. This chain connects TRBV20-1 to TRBJ2-1; no clear D. The CDR3 contains 10 residues. The V and J ends lost 2 bases and 10 bases respectively, with 6 bases between them. Germline CDR1 DFQATT, CDR2 SNEGSKA (reference sequence). CDR3 sequence reads: CSARFFEQFF. For the CDR3, the DNA is TGCAGTGCTAGATTCTTCGAGCAGTTCTTC.

The chain combines TRBV30 with TRBJ2-5, with D unresolved. V lost 0 bases and J lost 11, with 10 bases in between. CDR3 length: 11 amino acids. Germline V gene lookup returns CDR1 GTSNPN and CDR2 SVGIG (reference sequence). This CDR3 is CAWSVPAKQYF. The DNA of the CDR3 is TGTGCCTGGAGTGTACCCGCCAAGCAGTACTTC. Complete variable domain (other parts from reference TRBV30 and TRBJ2-5): SQTIHQWPATLVQPVGSPLSLECTVEGTSNPNLYWYRQAAGRGLQLLFYSVGIGQISSEVPQNLSASRPQDRQFILSSKKLLLSDSGFYLCAWSVPAKQYFGPGTRLLVL.

This clone was recorded a few times. The CDR3 DNA reads TGTGCCAGTGGACACTACGAGCAGTACTTC. Protein sequence: CASGHYEQYF. The chain is built from TRBV19 and TRBJ2-7; possible D gene TRBD1, 5 bases. The CDR3 has 10 amino acids. CDR1 and CDR2 from the germline V gene are LNHDA and SQIVND (reference sequence). V gave up 8 bases and J gave up 3 bases, with 5 bases separating them.

This clone was picked up one time. V and J are TRBV18 and TRBJ2-2, with 7 bases lining up with TRBD1. CDR1 and CDR2 from the germline V gene are KGHSH and LQKENI. The CDR3 spans 15 residues. The junction had 5 bases not matched to a gene; V was cut back by 6 bases and J by 1 base. This chain's CDR3 is CASSSGTVNTGELFF. The CDR3 nucleotides are TGTGCCAGCTCCTCTGGGACAGTGAACACCGGGGAGCTGTTTTTT. The full variable domain, its missing parts supplied by reference TRBV18 and TRBJ2-2, is NAGVMQNPRHLVRRRGQEARLRCSPMKGHSHVYWYRQLPEEGLKFMVYLQKENIIDESGMPKERFSAEFPKEGPSILRIQQVVRGDSAAYFCASSSGTVNTGELFFGEGSRLTVL.

V usage is TRBV5-1 and J usage is TRBJ1-2, with D hard to call. Deletions cut 2 bases from V and 2 bases from J, with 7 bases between. This CDR3 has 13 residues. The V gene's germline CDR1 is SGHRS and CDR2 YFSETQ. The CDR3 sequence is CASSFSQNYGYTF. CDR3 DNA sequence: TGCGCCAGCAGCTTTTCACAGAACTATGGCTACACCTTC.

This chain connects TRBV10-3 to TRBJ2-2; the D gene is possibly TRBD1 (6 bases). V shed 7 bases and J shed 3 bases, with 9 bases lying between them. This CDR3 region has 13 residues. The germline V gene has CDR1 ENHRY and CDR2 SYGVKD. For the CDR3, the DNA is TGTGCCATCAAGGCAGGGGACACCGGGGAGCTGTTTTTT. It translates to CAIKAGDTGELFF.

This sequence joins TRBV25-1 and TRBJ2-3; 8 bases map to TRBD2. The V segment lost 1 base and the J segment 3 bases; nucleotides outside the gene matches: 0. Germline values: CDR1 MGHDK, CDR2 SYGVNS. CDR3 length: 14 residues. The CDR3 loop reads CASSESSGTDTQYF. Written as DNA, the CDR3 is TGTGCCAGCAGTGAATCTAGCGGGACAGATACGCAGTATTTT.

This clone appeared a few times. CDR3 residues: CSVGSGGNTGELFF. CDR3 sequence (DNA): TGCAGCGTTGGAAGCGGGGGAAACACCGGGGAGCTGTTTTTT. The V and J genes are TRBV29-1 and TRBJ2-2; 8 bases are shared with TRBD2. Germline trimming cut 4 bases from V and 2 bases from J; bases unmatched to any gene: 3. This CDR3 is built from 14 residues. Germline V gene sequence: CDR1 SQVTM, CDR2 ANQGSEA.

The chain links TRBV9 to TRBJ2-2; D perhaps matches TRBD1 (6 bases). The V gene's germline CDR1 is SGDLS and CDR2 YYNGEE. The CDR3 consists of 14 residues. V lost 2 bases to trimming and J lost 1 base, with 6 bases between them. The CDR3 nucleotides read TGTGCCAGCAGCGTGGACAGGAACACCGGGGAGCTGTTTTTT. Translated, it gives CASSVDRNTGELFF.

V gene TRBV7-2 combines with J gene TRBJ2-7; 15 bases line up with TRBD2. The CDR3 has 17 residues. With V trimmed by 5 bases and J by 3 bases, 8 bases remained unmatched. Germline V gene lookup returns CDR1 SGHTA and CDR2 FQGNSA. For the CDR3, the DNA is TGTGCCAGCAGCAAGAGGACTAGCGGGAGGGCCAACTACGAGCAGTACTTC. Residues: CASSKRTSGRANYEQYF.

The rearrangement uses TRBV27 and TRBJ2-3; 12 bases line up with TRBD2. CDR3 length: 15 amino acids. Germline V CDR1 and CDR2: MNHEY, SMNVEV (reference sequence). After removal of 8 bases from V and 6 bases from J, the junction contained 9 bases not matched to a gene. CDR3 residues: CASRPSGRAGDTQYF. The CDR3 DNA reads TGTGCCAGCCGACCTAGCGGGAGGGCCGGGGATACGCAGTATTTT.

The chain uses TRBV30 and TRBJ2-1; 8 bases line up with TRBD2. Germline V lookup: CDR1 GTSNPN, CDR2 SVGIG (reference sequence). The ends lost 0 bases at V and 11 bases at J; junction bases unmatched: 9. The CDR3 length is 14 residues. The CDR3 region has the DNA TGTGCCTGGAGTGTAAGGGCCAGCGGGGGAAAGCAGTTCTTC. Amino acids: CAWSVRASGGKQFF.

This clone has a handful of counts. This rearrangement joins TRBV4-2 to TRBJ2-1; D not certain. Trimming stripped 0 bases from V and 4 bases from J, with 7 bases between. The CDR3 runs to 14 residues. Germline V gene data show CDR1 as LGHNA and CDR2 as YNFKEQ. CDR3 DNA: TGTGCCAGCAGCCAAGAATCGCTGTACAATGAGCAGTTCTTC. Protein sequence: CASSQESLYNEQFF.

In its sample, this clone was seen a few times. The identical CDR3 is also encoded by other nucleotide sequences in the sample. This sequence joins TRBV20-1 and TRBJ1-1; D gene uncertain. The length of the CDR3 is 11 residues. The V end lost 6 bases, the J end lost 4 bases, and 9 bases lay between the germline ends. Looked up from germline, CDR1 is DFQATT and CDR2 is SNEGSKA (reference sequence). For the CDR3, the DNA is TGCAGTGCCTCTCCTGGCACTGAAGCTTTCTTT. It specifies CSASPGTEAFF.

This clone appeared once. The chain employs TRBV6-4 and TRBJ2-1; TRBD2 matches at 8 bases. J lost 2 bases, V lost 0 bases, and 3 bases had no gene match. The CDR3 covers 16 residues. Germline V lookup: CDR1 MRHNA, CDR2 SNTAGT. CDR3 in amino acids: CASSDSALAAYNEQFF. The CDR3 region has the DNA TGTGCCAGCAGTGACTCGGCACTAGCGGCCTACAATGAGCAGTTCTTC.

The chain has TRBV29-1 and TRBJ2-2; D is unresolved. This CDR3 spans 14 amino acids. Trimming cost V 6 bases and J 0 bases, with 11 bases left between them. CDR1 and CDR2 (germline): SQVTM, ANQGSEA. The CDR3, as DNA: TGCAGCGTCCTTAGTAGACCGAACACCGGGGAGCTGTTTTTT. This sequence encodes CSVLSRPNTGELFF.

Only a few counts were recorded for this clone. The chain links TRBV10-3 to TRBJ2-3; no definite D call. The length of the CDR3 is 14 residues. The germline V gene encodes CDR1 ENHRY and CDR2 SYGVKD. The V end was cut by 1 base, the J end by 3 bases, with 8 bases between. The CDR3, as DNA: TGTGCCATCAGTGAGTACGCGGCTACAGATACGCAGTATTTT. Amino acid sequence: CAISEYAATDTQYF.

The chain recombines TRBV14 with TRBJ1-1; 11 bases align to TRBD1. In germline, CDR1 is SGHDN, CDR2 FVKESK. This CDR3 has 17 amino acids. V was pared by 2 bases and J by 11 bases, with 16 bases of the junction left unmatched. Here the CDR3 DNA reads TGTGCCAGCAGCCAATCGCCCAGGGACAGGGGGACCTCTAATGCTTTCTTT. It encodes CASSQSPRDRGTSNAFF.

This chain connects TRBV7-2 to TRBJ2-3, with TRBD1 matching 8 bases. Germline CDR1 SGHTA, CDR2 FQGNSA. V lost 3 bases and J lost 7; bases outside the gene matches: 6. The CDR3 is 14 amino acids. The CDR3 protein is CASSFFRGQYTQYF. In DNA, the CDR3 is TGTGCCAGCAGCTTTTTCAGGGGGCAATATACGCAGTATTTT.

The chain is built from TRBV7-9 and TRBJ2-1; possible D gene TRBD1, 5 bases. CDR1 and CDR2 from the germline V gene are SEHNR and FQNEAQ (reference sequence). The CDR3 runs to 16 residues. The ends were cut back, 6 bases at V and 7 bases at J, with 22 bases in the middle. CDR3 loop: CASSQRYSLQENEQFF. Here the CDR3 DNA reads TGTGCCAGCAGTCAACGTTATAGTTTACAGGAAAATGAGCAGTTCTTC.

As DNA, the CDR3 is TGTGCCTGGAGTGAGGGGGAGAGCACAGATACGCAGTATTTT. It encodes CAWSEGESTDTQYF. V is TRBV30 and J is TRBJ2-3; D is perhaps TRBD1 (6 bases). V dropped 1 base and J dropped 0 bases, with 8 bases sitting between them. This CDR3 is 14 amino acids long. The germline CDR1 and CDR2 sequences are GTSNPN and SVGIG (reference sequence).

The rearrangement uses TRBV30 and TRBJ1-1; D is unresolved. The germline CDR1 and CDR2 sequences are GTSNPN and SVGIG (reference sequence). V lost 4 bases to trimming and J lost 6 bases, with 9 bases between them. CDR3 length: 11 residues. CDR3 in DNA: TGTGCCTGGACCCGTTTGGCTGAAGCTTTCTTT. This codes for CAWTRLAEAFF.

The gene calls are TRBV10-3 and TRBJ2-5, with D perhaps matching TRBD2 (7 bases). Germline CDR1 is ENHRY and CDR2 is SYGVKD. This CDR3 has 16 residues. With 0 bases removed from V and 1 base from J, the gap between germline ends came to 12 bases. The CDR3 is CAISESGGGSQETQYF. CDR3 coding DNA: TGTGCCATCAGTGAGTCGGGCGGGGGCTCCCAAGAGACCCAGTACTTC.